This TCR beta chain was sequenced for a study of blood T cell repertoires in COVID-19. The overall study: Both acute and convalescent COVID-19 samples were obtained from the United States, Italy and Spain. Sources were T cells, B-cell-depleted T cells, or PBMCs; the material itself was cDNA or gDNA.

Measured with immunoSEQ multiplex PCR; TCRdb has only the in-frame clones, and not every one. The sample has more than 300,000 clones; roughly 90% are singletons. Participant age was roughly 18 to 89 years, and participants resided in about two dozen US areas. Clinical histories supplied by participants themselves formed the basis of cohort assignment. The CDR3 totals 14 residues. Trimming pared 0 bases from V and 6 bases from J, leaving 13 bases between. Germline V gene data show CDR1 as SGHRS and CDR2 as YFSETQ. The sample comprised PBMCs or T cells enriched from blood (not recorded which). The rearrangement uses TRBV5-1 and TRBJ2-7; D ambiguous. This clonotype originated in a woman in her thirties who had been exposed to COVID-19. The CDR3 DNA is TGCGCCAGCAGCTTGGGCAGGCTGATAGGCGAGCAGTACTTC. It translates to CASSLGRLIGEQYF.